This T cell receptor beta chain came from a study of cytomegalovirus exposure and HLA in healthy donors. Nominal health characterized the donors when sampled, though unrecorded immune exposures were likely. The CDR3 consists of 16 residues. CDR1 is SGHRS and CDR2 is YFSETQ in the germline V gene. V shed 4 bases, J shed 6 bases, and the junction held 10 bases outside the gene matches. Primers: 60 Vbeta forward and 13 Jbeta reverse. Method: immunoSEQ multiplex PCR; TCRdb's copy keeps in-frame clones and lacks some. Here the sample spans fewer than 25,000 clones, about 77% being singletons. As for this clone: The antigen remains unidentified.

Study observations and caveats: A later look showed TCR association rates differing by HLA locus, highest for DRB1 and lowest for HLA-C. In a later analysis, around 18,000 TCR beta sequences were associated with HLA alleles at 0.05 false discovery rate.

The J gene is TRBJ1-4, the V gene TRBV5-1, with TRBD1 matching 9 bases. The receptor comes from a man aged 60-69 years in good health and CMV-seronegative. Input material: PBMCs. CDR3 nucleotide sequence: TGCGCCAGCAGCCCCTTTAGGGGACAGGGAGATGAAAAACTGTTTTTT. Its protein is CASSPFRGQGDEKLFF.